This note documents a single T cell receptor beta chain sequence. This entry is derived from a study of cytomegalovirus exposure and HLA in healthy donors. V was pared by 2 bases and J by 6 bases, with 8 bases between. Germline V lookup: CDR1 MDHEN, CDR2 SYDVKM. The CDR3 contains 12 residues. The PCR was carried out with 60 Vbeta primers and 13 Jbeta primers. The method was immunoSEQ multiplex PCR; TCRdb's version includes in-frame clones alone and lacks a portion of them. This sample has about 130,000 clones; 66% occur once, and the top ten carry around 1.6%. This receptor was taken from a human donor in good health. The chain has TRBV28 and TRBJ2-7, with a possible D match to TRBD1 (5 bases). Sequenced input: PBMCs. As DNA, the CDR3 is TGTGCCAGCAGTTTAGGCAGGGCCGAGCAGTACTTC. Translated, it gives CASSLGRAEQYF.